Listed below are T cell receptor beta chains from one sample, sequenced in a study of cytomegalovirus exposure and HLA in healthy donors. The table came from immunoSEQ multiplex PCR; TCRdb's copy has only in-frame clones and leaves some out. This repertoire shows around 85,000 clones, more than 70% found once; its top ten account for around 4.2%. The sample taken for sequencing was PBMCs. These receptors all come from a man between 60 and 75 years old in good health and CMV-seronegative. Each CDR3 is given with its conserved first and last residue. D genes are given only for firm matches. Expanded clones are given a class, and other clones once, few, many or no size at all.

j_call v_call clone_size cdr3_length d_call cdr3_nt cdr3_aa
TRBJ2-2 TRBV30 - 18 TRBD2 TGTGCCTGGAGTACTGATCTAGCGGGGGGTTCGAACACCGGGGAGCTGTTTTTT CAWSTDLAGGSNTGELFF
TRBJ2-4 TRBV4-2 - 16 - TGTGCCAGCAGCCCTCGGAAGGGGGAAGCCAAAAACATTCAGTACTTC CASSPRKGEAKNIQYF
TRBJ2-7 TRBV7-2 - 13 - TGTGCTAGCAAGCGGAGGACGGCATACGAGCAGTACTTC CASKRRTAYEQYF
TRBJ2-7 TRBV6-5 - 15 TRBD1 TGTGCCAGCAGTTACATCAGGGACAGGGAATACGAGCAGTACTTC CASSYIRDREYEQYF
TRBJ2-2 TRBV30 - 13 - TGTGCCTGGAGTAGCCAACGGGCCGGGGAGCTGTTTTTT CAWSSQRAGELFF
TRBJ2-1 TRBV18 - 13 TRBD1 TGTGCCAGCTCGCGGACAGGGGACAATGAGCAGTTCTTC CASSRTGDNEQFF
TRBJ2-3 TRBV11-2 few 15 TRBD2 TGTGCCAGCAGCTTAGCCCTAGCGGGCTCAGATACGCAGTATTTT CASSLALAGSDTQYF
TRBJ1-1 TRBV19 - 13 - TGTGCCAGTAGTAGGCAGGCGAACACTGAAGCTTTCTTT CASSRQANTEAFF
TRBJ2-7 TRBV29-1 - 14 TRBD1 TGCAGCGTTGGCCGGGACAGGGGAGGATACGAGCAGTACTTC CSVGRDRGGYEQYF
TRBJ2-7 TRBV15 - 18 - TGTGCCACCAGCAGAGACTGGGGTCGTACACAGGGTTTCTACGAGCAGTACTTC CATSRDWGRTQGFYEQYF
TRBJ2-7 TRBV7-9 - 15 TRBD2 TGTGCCAGCAGCGGACTAGCGGGGGGGTTGGACGAGCAGTACTTC CASSGLAGGLDEQYF
TRBJ2-1 TRBV7-3 - 16 TRBD2 TGTGCCAGCAGCTTAAGGACTAGCGGGGGGTGGAATGAGCAGTTCTTC CASSLRTSGGWNEQFF
TRBJ1-2 TRBV11-2 once 13 - TGTGCCAGCAGCTTAGATCCAAACTATGGCTACACCTTC CASSLDPNYGYTF
TRBJ1-4 TRBV10-3 few 14 - TGTGCCACCCAAGGAGGGAAAACTAATGAAAAACTGTTTTTT CATQGGKTNEKLFF
TRBJ2-3 TRBV7-3 few 15 TRBD2 TGTGCCAGCAGCCCCTGGACTAGCAGCACAGATACGCAGTATTTT CASSPWTSSTDTQYF
TRBJ1-1 TRBV11-2 - 12 - TGTGCCAGCAGCTTTGGGCAGCTTGAAGCTTTCTTT CASSFGQLEAFF
TRBJ2-1 TRBV6-1 - 14 - TGTGCCAGCAGTGAATTACAGGGATACAATGAGCAGTTCTTC CASSELQGYNEQFF
TRBJ1-5 TRBV5-6 - 17 - TGTGCCAGCAGCTTTACGGCAGGGGCGGAAAGCAATCAGCCCCAGCATTTT CASSFTAGAESNQPQHF
TRBJ2-1 TRBV18 - 13 - TGTGCCAGCTCACCAGGGGGCTCGGGTGAGCAGTTCTTC CASSPGGSGEQFF
TRBJ2-7 TRBV6-6 - 15 TRBD1 TGTGCCAGCAGTTACCCGACAGGGAGCTCCTACGAGCAGTACTTC CASSYPTGSSYEQYF
TRBJ2-7 TRBV5-6 - 14 TRBD2 TGTGCCAGCAGCCCCGGGACTAGCTGGTACGAGCAGTACTTC CASSPGTSWYEQYF
TRBJ2-7 TRBV6-5 - 15 TRBD1 TGTGCCAGCAGATCCGGGACAGGGGGCCACTACGAGCAGTACTTC CASRSGTGGHYEQYF
TRBJ1-1 TRBV7-9 medium-sized 12 - TGTGCCAGCAGCTTAGGGGAGAGCGAAGCTTTCTTT CASSLGESEAFF
TRBJ2-3 TRBV13 - 17 TRBD2 TGTGCCAGCAGCATCAGACTAGCGGGGGTTAGCACAGATACGCAGTATTTT CASSIRLAGVSTDTQYF
TRBJ1-1 TRBV20-1 - 11 - TGCAGTGCCGCTTGGGCCGCTGAAGCTTTCTTT CSAAWAAEAFF
TRBJ2-2 TRBV11-2 - 18 - TGTGCCAGCAGCTTAAAGGGCGGGGCCTACTCGACCACCGGGGAGCTGTTTTTT CASSLKGGAYSTTGELFF
TRBJ1-1 TRBV6-1 once 14 - TGTGCCAGCAGCGCTACGGGAGGGAACACTGAAGCTTTCTTT CASSATGGNTEAFF
TRBJ2-1 TRBV7-2 - 16 TRBD2 TGTGCCAGCAGCCTACGACTAGCGGGGGGTGGTTATGAGCAGTTCTTC CASSLRLAGGGYEQFF
TRBJ2-1 TRBV2 - 15 TRBD2 TGTGCCAGCACCTTGGGACTAGCGGACCACAATGAGCAGTTCTTC CASTLGLADHNEQFF
TRBJ2-1 TRBV11-3 few 14 - TGTGCCAGCAGCGCGTCGTCACCAATCAATGAGCAGTTCTTC CASSASSPINEQFF
TRBJ1-2 TRBV11-3 - 15 TRBD1 TGTGCCAGCAGCAAACCACAGGGGGCTAACTATGGCTACACCTTC CASSKPQGANYGYTF
TRBJ1-2 TRBV19 - 12 - TGTGCCAGTACCAGGGGACCCTATGGCTACACCTTC CASTRGPYGYTF
TRBJ1-1 TRBV7-3 - 13 - TGTGCCAGCAGCTTAGAGGAGAACACTGAAGCTTTCTTT CASSLEENTEAFF
TRBJ1-1 TRBV15 once 14 TRBD1 TGTGCCACCAGCCCCAGGGGCGGTAGGGGGCAAGCTTTCTTT CATSPRGGRGQAFF
TRBJ2-3 TRBV6-4 - 16 TRBD2 TGTGCCAGCAGTGTGGGAGCGGGGGGGCCTGAAGATACGCAGTATTTT CASSVGAGGPEDTQYF
TRBJ2-7 TRBV4-2 - 15 TRBD2 TGTGCCAGCAGCCACGCGGGGGGTCCCTCCTACGAGCAGTACTTC CASSHAGGPSYEQYF
TRBJ1-1 TRBV6-5 - 12 - TGTGCCAGCTCCCTAAATGGCAGGGAAGCTTTCTTT CASSLNGREAFF
TRBJ1-2 TRBV30 few 13 - TGTGCCTGGAGTGTTACAGGCGCGGGAGGCTACACCTTC CAWSVTGAGGYTF
TRBJ1-2 TRBV7-9 - 12 TRBD1 TGTTCCAGCAGCTCACAGGGGGAGGGCTACACCTTC CSSSSQGEGYTF
TRBJ2-7 TRBV5-1 - 15 - TGCGCCAGCAGCTTGGACGCAGGAACCCATAACGAGCAGTACTTC CASSLDAGTHNEQYF
TRBJ2-3 TRBV29-1 - 12 - TGCAGCGTCCTCCCTAGCACAGATACGCAGTATTTT CSVLPSTDTQYF
TRBJ1-6 TRBV5-1 - 15 TRBD1 TGCGCCAGCCAGAGACAGGGGGCGGATAATTCACCCCTCCACTTT CASQRQGADNSPLHF
TRBJ2-3 TRBV11-3 - 15 TRBD2 TGTGCCAGCAGCACCCGGGACGGGGGGGCAGATACGCAGTATTTT CASSTRDGGADTQYF